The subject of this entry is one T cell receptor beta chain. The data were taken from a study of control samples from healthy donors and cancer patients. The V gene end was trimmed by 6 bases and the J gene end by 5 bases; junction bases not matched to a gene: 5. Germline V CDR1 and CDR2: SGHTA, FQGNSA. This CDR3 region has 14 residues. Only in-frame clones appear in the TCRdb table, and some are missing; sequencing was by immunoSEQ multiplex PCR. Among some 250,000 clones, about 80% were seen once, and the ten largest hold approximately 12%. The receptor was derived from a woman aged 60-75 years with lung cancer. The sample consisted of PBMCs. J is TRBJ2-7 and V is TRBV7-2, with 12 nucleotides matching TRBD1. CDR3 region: CASRSGTGGHEQYF. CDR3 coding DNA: TGTGCCAGCAGAAGCGGGACAGGGGGCCACGAGCAGTACTTC.